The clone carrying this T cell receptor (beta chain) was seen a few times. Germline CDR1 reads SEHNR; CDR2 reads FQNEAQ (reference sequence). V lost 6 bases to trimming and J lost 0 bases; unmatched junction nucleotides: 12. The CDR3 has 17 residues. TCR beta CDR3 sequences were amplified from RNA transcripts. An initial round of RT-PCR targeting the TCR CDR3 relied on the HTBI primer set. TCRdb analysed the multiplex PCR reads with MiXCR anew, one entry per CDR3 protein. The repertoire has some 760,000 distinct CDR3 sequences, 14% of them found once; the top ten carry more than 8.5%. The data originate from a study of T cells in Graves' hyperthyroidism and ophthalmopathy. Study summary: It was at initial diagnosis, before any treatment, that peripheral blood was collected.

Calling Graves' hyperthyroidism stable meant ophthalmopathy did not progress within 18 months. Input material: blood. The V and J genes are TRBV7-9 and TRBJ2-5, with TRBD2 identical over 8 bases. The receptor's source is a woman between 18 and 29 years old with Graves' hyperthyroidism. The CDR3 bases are TGTGCCAGCAGTATGCCGTTTGGGCGGGAGGACCAAGAGACCCAGTACTTC. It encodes CASSMPFGREDQETQYF. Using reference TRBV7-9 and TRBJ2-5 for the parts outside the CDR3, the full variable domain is DTGVSQNPRHKITKRGQNVTFRCDPISEHNRLYWYRQTLGQGPEFLTYFQNEAQLEKSRLLSDRFSAERPKGSFSTLEIQRTEQGDSAMYLCASSMPFGREDQETQYFGPGTRLLVL.